This TCR beta chain came from a study of T-cell reconstitution after alpha-beta-depleted transplantation in children. Study conclusions and caveats: One year after transplant, T-cell counts and diversity came mostly from newly produced T cells. Some patients showed high day-60 TCRbeta diversity, which derived from surviving recipient T cells and thymic progenitors. Reported findings indicate that, about two months after transplant, alpha-beta T cells came from several hundred expanded clones, which were derived from non-depleted graft cells.

As regards this clonotype: Its cognate antigen is unknown.

Unique molecular identifiers were incorporated during preparation of the TCRbeta library. TCRdb re-derived calls from the PCR reads in MiXCR, one entry per CDR3 protein. The sample shows hundreds of thousands of distinct CDR3 sequences, over 10% of them seen only once. V lost 9 bases to trimming and J lost 8 bases, with 20 bases between them. CDR1 is LNHDA and CDR2 is SQIVND in the germline V gene (reference sequence). The CDR3 totals 14 residues. This TCR was sampled from a male patient between 10 and 17 years old who had a stem cell transplant for acute myeloid leukemia, so the T cells may come from the graft donor. The V gene is TRBV19, the J gene TRBJ2-1; tentatively, D is TRBD2 (6 bases). Sequencing used PBMCs, mostly from graft donor cells, obtained 360 days after TCRalphabeta/CD19-depleted stem cell transplant. This CDR3 is CASRRRVAHDEQFF. The CDR3 nucleotides read TGTGCCAGCCGCCGGAGGGTGGCACACGATGAGCAGTTCTTC.